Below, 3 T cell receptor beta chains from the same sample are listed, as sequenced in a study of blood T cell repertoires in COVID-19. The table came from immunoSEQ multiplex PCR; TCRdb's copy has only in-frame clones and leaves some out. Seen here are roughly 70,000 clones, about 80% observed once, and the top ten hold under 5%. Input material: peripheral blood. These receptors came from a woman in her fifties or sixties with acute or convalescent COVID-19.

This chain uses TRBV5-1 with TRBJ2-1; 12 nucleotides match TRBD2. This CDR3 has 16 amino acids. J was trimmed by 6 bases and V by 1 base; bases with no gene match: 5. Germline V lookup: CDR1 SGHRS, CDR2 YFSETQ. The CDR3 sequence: CASSLLASGGGNEQFF. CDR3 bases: TGCGCCAGCAGCTTGCTCGCTAGCGGGGGGGGCAATGAGCAGTTCTTC.

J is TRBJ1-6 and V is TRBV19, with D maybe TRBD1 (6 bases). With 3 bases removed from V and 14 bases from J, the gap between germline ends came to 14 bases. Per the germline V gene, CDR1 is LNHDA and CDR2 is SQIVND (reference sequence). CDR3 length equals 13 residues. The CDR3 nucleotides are TGTGCCAGTAGTATTCTACAGGGAGATTCCCTCCACTTT. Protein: CASSILQGDSLHF.

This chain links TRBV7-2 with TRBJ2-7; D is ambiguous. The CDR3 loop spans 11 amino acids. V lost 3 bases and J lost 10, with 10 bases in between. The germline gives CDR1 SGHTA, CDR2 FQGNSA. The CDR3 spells CASSFAQRQYF. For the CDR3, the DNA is TGTGCCAGCAGCTTCGCGCAGCGTCAGTACTTC.